This TCR beta chain came from a study of T-cell reconstitution after alpha-beta-depleted transplantation in children (dated by TCRdb to the mid-2010s). With respect to the entire study: Using TCR repertoire profiling, the study followed T-cell immune reconstitution in a quantitative way in children after TCRalphabeta/CD19-depleted allogeneic hematopoietic cell transplantation.

CDR1 MDHEN and CDR2 SYDVKM were looked up in the germline V gene. Reading from cysteine to phenylalanine, the CDR3 counts 13 amino acids. Of the read, only the CDR3 DNA is kept; its 39 bases are in frame from base 1. The junction shows trimming of 6 bases on V and 4 bases on J, plus 13 bases between the germline ends. Library preparation used PCR. Sequenced using an Illumina HiSeq 2500. TCR libraries were prepared with molecular barcoding, using unique molecular identifiers to normalize TCRbeta repertoire quantification. TCRdb redid the processing of the public reads, applying fastp at Q25 and MiXCR, and retained in-frame beta chains. Merged by CDR3 protein, the rows form single entries marked with the most common genes and DNA. The sample table holds about 240,000 distinct CDR3 sequences, of which about 25% were seen once. The ten largest clones capture over 2.5% of the sample. On the study overall, not on this receptor specifically: Over subsequent months, a decline in hyperexpanded clone frequencies was noted, and after one year, T-cell counts and TCRbeta diversity were mostly ascribed to newly produced T cells. The high TCRbeta diversity at day 60 in some patients was ascribed to recipient T cells and intrathymic progenitors that had survived conditioning. Apparently early alphabetaT-cell count recovery about two months after transplant reportedly relied on only several hundred rapidly expanded clones derived from non-depleted graft cells.

This clonotype was seen just once. Its antigen specificity is not known. Per-base quality was not reported, and no clone a single base away is much larger than it. One read amounts to weak evidence. What this sample's treatment or condition label stands for: allogeneic hematopoietic cell transplantation with graft depleted of TCRalphabeta T cells and CD19 B cells. The transplant recipients were children given TCRalphabeta/CD19-depleted allogeneic hematopoietic cell grafts. This TCR was recovered from a girl aged 2-9 years with Fanconi anemia, due to receive a stem cell transplant. The V gene is TRBV28 and the J gene is TRBJ2-7; the D gene is possibly TRBD1, with 5 bases matching. This specimen consisted of PBMCs, obtained before TCRalphabeta/CD19-depleted stem cell transplant. Here the CDR3 is given as CASRGLAQYEQYF. The DNA is TGTGCCAGCAGGGGGCTCGCCCAATACGAGCAGTACTTC.